This T cell receptor (beta chain) was captured in a study of T cell responses to AZD1222 COVID-19 vaccine. General study findings and limits: Clonal diversity was possibly underestimated, and white British individuals and females predominated among donors. The number of AZD1222 recipients seropositive at baseline was only five or six. Spike-specific TCR breadth and depth grew following two AZD1222 doses.

Assay: immunoSEQ multiplex PCR; the TCRdb copy retains only in-frame clones and omits some. The sample shows approximately 80,000 clones, 80% to 90% of them seen only once. Note on this clone: Its target is unknown.

This sequence originates from an adult who received the AZD1222 COVID-19 vaccine. Sequenced material: peripheral blood, taken 28 days after the second AZD1222 dose.

In nucleotides, the CDR3 is TGCAGCGTTGTGGCGCTTTCCTATGGCTACACCTTC. This gives the protein CSVVALSYGYTF. The chain links TRBV29-1 to TRBJ1-2; no definite D call. Per germline, CDR1 SQVTM and CDR2 ANQGSEA. With 4 bases removed from V and 4 bases from J, the gap between germline ends came to 10 bases. The CDR3 sequence is 12 residues long. Variable domain in full (rest from reference TRBV29-1 and TRBJ1-2): SAVISQKPSRDICQRGTSLTIQCQVDSQVTMMFWYRQQPGQSLTLIATANQGSEATYESGFVIDKFPISRPNLTFSTLTVSNMSPEDSSIYLCSVVALSYGYTFGSGTRLTVV.